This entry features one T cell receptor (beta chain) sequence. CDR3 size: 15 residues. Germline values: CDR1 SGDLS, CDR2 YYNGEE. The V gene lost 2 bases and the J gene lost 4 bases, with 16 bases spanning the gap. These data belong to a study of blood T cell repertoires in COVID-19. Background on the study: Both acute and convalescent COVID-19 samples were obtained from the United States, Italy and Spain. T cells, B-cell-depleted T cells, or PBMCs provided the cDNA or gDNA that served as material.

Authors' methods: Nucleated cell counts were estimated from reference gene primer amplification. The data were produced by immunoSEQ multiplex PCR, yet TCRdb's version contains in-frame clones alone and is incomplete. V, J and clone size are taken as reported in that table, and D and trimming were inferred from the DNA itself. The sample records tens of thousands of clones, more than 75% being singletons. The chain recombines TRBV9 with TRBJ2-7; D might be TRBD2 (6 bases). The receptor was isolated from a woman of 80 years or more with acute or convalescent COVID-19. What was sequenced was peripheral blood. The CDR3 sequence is CASSVGDLAKYEQYF. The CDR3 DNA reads TGTGCCAGCAGCGTGGGGGACCTAGCGAAATACGAGCAGTACTTC.